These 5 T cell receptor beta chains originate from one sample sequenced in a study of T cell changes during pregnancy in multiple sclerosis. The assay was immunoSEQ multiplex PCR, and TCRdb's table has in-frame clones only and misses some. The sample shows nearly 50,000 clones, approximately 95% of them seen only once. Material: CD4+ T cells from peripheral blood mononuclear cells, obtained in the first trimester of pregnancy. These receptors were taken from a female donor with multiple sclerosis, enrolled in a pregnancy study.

As DNA, the CDR3 is TGTGCCAGCAGCAACCCAGGGGGCAACGGCTACACCTTC. It is translated as CASSNPGGNGYTF. This chain uses TRBV7-3 with TRBJ1-2; TRBD1 agrees at 8 bases. Per germline, CDR1 SGHTA and CDR2 FQGTGA. Germline trimming cut 5 bases from V and 8 bases from J; bases unmatched to any gene: 7. This CDR3 region has 13 residues.

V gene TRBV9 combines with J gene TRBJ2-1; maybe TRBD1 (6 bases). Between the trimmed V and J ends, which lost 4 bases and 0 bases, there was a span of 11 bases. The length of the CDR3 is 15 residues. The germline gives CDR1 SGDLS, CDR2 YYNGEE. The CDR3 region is CASSPRTVSYNEQFF. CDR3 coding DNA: TGTGCCAGCAGCCCCCGGACAGTCTCCTACAATGAGCAGTTCTTC.

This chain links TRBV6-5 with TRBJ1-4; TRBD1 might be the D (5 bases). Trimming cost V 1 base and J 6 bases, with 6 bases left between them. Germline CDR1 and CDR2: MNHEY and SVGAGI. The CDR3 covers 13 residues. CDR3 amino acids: CASSYWGDEKLFF. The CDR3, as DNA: TGTGCCAGCAGTTACTGGGGGGATGAAAAACTGTTTTTT.

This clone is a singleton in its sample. The CDR3 protein is CASSPGAGELFF. In DNA, the CDR3 is TGTGCCAGCAGCCCAGGGGCCGGGGAGCTGTTTTTT. The V gene is TRBV9, the J gene TRBJ2-2; tentatively, D is TRBD1 (6 bases). This CDR3 spans 12 amino acids. CDR1 and CDR2 from the germline V gene are SGDLS and YYNGEE. V shed 4 bases and J shed 6 bases, with 7 bases lying between them.

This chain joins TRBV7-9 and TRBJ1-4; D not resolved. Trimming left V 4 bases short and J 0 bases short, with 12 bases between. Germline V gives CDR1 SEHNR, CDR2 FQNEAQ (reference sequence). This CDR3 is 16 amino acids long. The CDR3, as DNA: TGTGCCAGCAGCTCGGTCTCGGGTACAACTAATGAAAAACTGTTTTTT. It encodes CASSSVSGTTNEKLFF.